Below are 31 T cell receptor beta chains sequenced from a single sample in a study of cytomegalovirus exposure and HLA in healthy donors. PCR employed 60 Vbeta and 13 Jbeta primers. The table came from immunoSEQ multiplex PCR; TCRdb's copy has only in-frame clones and leaves some out. The sample carries 65,000 to 70,000 clones, around 80% recorded once. Sequenced material: PBMCs. These receptors were collected from a woman between 25 and 40 years old in good health and CMV-seropositive.

This clone has just one count. The V gene is TRBV5-1, the J gene TRBJ2-5; D is ambiguous. CDR1 is SGHRS, CDR2 YFSETQ, per germline. The germline V and J ends were trimmed by 2 bases and 4 bases, with 3 bases remaining between them. There are 11 residues in the CDR3. The CDR3 bases are TGCGCCAGCAGCTTTCGAGAGACCCAGTACTTC. Translation gives CASSFRETQYF.

The chain combines TRBV29-1 with TRBJ2-7, with a possible D match to TRBD1 (5 bases). CDR3 size: 11 residues. V was trimmed by 5 bases and J by 5 bases, leaving 10 bases between them. Looked up from germline, CDR1 is SQVTM and CDR2 is ANQGSEA. CDR3 nucleotide sequence: TGCAGCGTTAGACAGACTGACGAGCAGTACTTC. Translated: CSVRQTDEQYF.

The chain links TRBV10-3 to TRBJ1-5; 11 bases map to TRBD1. The CDR3 is 16 residues long. Germline V gives CDR1 ENHRY, CDR2 SYGVKD. With V trimmed by 1 base and J by 6 bases, 5 bases remained unmatched. The CDR3 region has the DNA TGTGCCATCAGTGAGTACCCGGGACAGGGGGGTCAGCCCCAGCATTTT. It translates to CAISEYPGQGGQPQHF.

V gene TRBV7-9 combines with J gene TRBJ2-7; 7 nucleotides align to TRBD1. The CDR3 runs 13 residues. The ends lost 5 bases at V and 4 bases at J; junction bases unmatched: 5. Germline V gene lookup returns CDR1 SEHNR and CDR2 FQNEAQ (reference sequence). CDR3 nucleotide sequence: TGTGCCAGCAGCCCTCCGGACAGGTACGAGCAGTACTTC. This translates into CASSPPDRYEQYF.

The table lists this clone with a few counts. This sequence joins TRBV7-9 and TRBJ1-5; unclear D gene. Between the trimmed V and J ends, which lost 3 bases and 2 bases, there was a span of 11 bases. CDR3 length equals 15 residues. Germline CDR1 SEHNR, CDR2 FQNEAQ (reference sequence). The CDR3 DNA follows: TGTGCCAGCAGCTTGATGAGCGACGGCAATCAGCCCCAGCATTTT. This translates into CASSLMSDGNQPQHF.

This clone has a handful of counts. This chain uses TRBV2 with TRBJ2-3; TRBD2 agrees at 11 bases. The CDR3 consists of 16 residues. Germline lookup yields CDR1 SNHLY and CDR2 FYNNEI. The V gene end was trimmed by 4 bases and the J gene end by 2 bases; junction bases not matched to a gene: 5. CDR3 region: CASSGASGRNTDTQYF. The CDR3 DNA reads as TGTGCCAGCAGTGGCGCTAGCGGGAGGAACACAGATACGCAGTATTTT.

The rearrangement links TRBV6-5 to TRBJ1-2, with D possibly matching TRBD1 (6 bases). Germline CDR1 reads MNHEY; CDR2 reads SVGAGI. The CDR3 is made up of 15 amino acids. V was cut by 0 bases and J by 2 bases, with 10 bases left in between. In nucleotides, the CDR3 is TGTGCCAGCAGTTACTCGATGGACAGCAACTATGGCTACACCTTC. Its translation: CASSYSMDSNYGYTF.

The DNA for the CDR3 is TGTGCCTGGGGGACAGGGGGCAATTCACCCCTCCACTTT. Translated, it gives CAWGTGGNSPLHF. The J gene is TRBJ1-6, the V gene TRBV30; 12 nucleotides line up with TRBD1. Germline CDR1 reads GTSNPN; CDR2 reads SVGIG (reference sequence). V gave up 5 bases and J gave up 7 bases; unmatched junction bases: 0. The CDR3 contains 13 residues.

V gene TRBV18 combines with J gene TRBJ1-1; tentative D call: TRBD1 (6 bases). V lost 4 bases, J lost 7 bases, and 7 bases lay in between. CDR3 length equals 11 residues. Per the germline V gene, CDR1 is KGHSH and CDR2 is LQKENI. The CDR3 coding sequence is TGTGCCAGCTCACAGACAGGTGAAGCTTTCTTT. Residues: CASSQTGEAFF.

This chain uses TRBV28 with TRBJ2-1; 9 bases line up with TRBD1. V shed 5 bases, J shed 10 bases, and the junction held 15 bases outside the gene matches. Germline assignment: CDR1 MDHEN and CDR2 SYDVKM. The CDR3 sequence is 16 residues long. The CDR3 DNA follows: TGTGCCAGCAGTCGTCCGCGGGACAGGGCCCCCCTCGAGCAGTTCTTC. The encoded protein is CASSRPRDRAPLEQFF.

The CDR3 nucleotides read TGTGCCAGCAGCCTTACAGGGGGCGGGACTGAAGCTTTCTTT. Translation gives CASSLTGGGTEAFF. The J gene is TRBJ1-1, the V gene TRBV6-4; 9 nucleotides agree with TRBD1. CDR3 length equals 14 residues. The germline gives CDR1 MRHNA, CDR2 SNTAGT. With V trimmed by 6 bases and J by 5 bases, 7 bases remained unmatched.

The CDR3 DNA follows: TGCGCCAGCAGTCAATCATTGGACAGCTATGGCTACACCTTC. Protein: CASSQSLDSYGYTF. V gene TRBV23-1 combines with J gene TRBJ1-2; the D gene is possibly TRBD1 (6 bases). TRBV23-1 is sorted into the ORF group, with uncertain function. Trimming took off 0 bases at V and 4 bases at J, with 9 bases between the two ends. This CDR3 has 14 residues.

This chain links TRBV14 with TRBJ2-1; 15 bases map to TRBD2. CDR1 is SGHDN, CDR2 FVKESK, per germline. The trim removed 1 base at V and 5 bases at J, leaving 9 bases unmatched. This CDR3 spans 19 amino acids. The DNA for the CDR3 is TGTGCCAGCAGCCAAGTATCGGGACTAGCGGGAGGCCGGAACAATGAGCAGTTCTTC. Its translation: CASSQVSGLAGGRNNEQFF.

The chain recombines TRBV27 with TRBJ2-5, with 11 positions matching TRBD1. The better agreement between TRBJ2-7 and the DNA end casts doubt on the J call. From germline, CDR1 is MNHEY and CDR2 SMNVEV (reference sequence). The CDR3 loop spans 16 amino acids. As DNA, the CDR3 is TGTGCCAGCAGTTTATCCGGGACAGGGGGTAGTCACGAGCAGTACTTC. Its translation is CASSLSGTGGSHEQYF.

The chain links TRBV5-6 to TRBJ2-7; TRBD2 agrees at 12 bases. Germline CDR1 and CDR2: SGHDT and YYEEEE. This CDR3 has 15 residues. Trimming took 4 bases from V and 4 from J; bases not matched to a gene: 6. CDR3 residues: CASSRTSGMSYEQYF. The DNA of the CDR3 is TGTGCCAGCAGCAGGACTAGCGGGATGTCATACGAGCAGTACTTC.

A few counts support this clone. The chain is built from TRBV6-6 and TRBJ1-1; D possibly corresponds to TRBD1 (5 bases). Germline V gene data show CDR1 as MNHNY and CDR2 as SVGAGI (reference sequence). V shed 4 bases and J shed 0 bases, with 9 bases lying between them. This CDR3 spans 14 amino acids. In DNA, the CDR3 is TGTGCCAGCAGTTCTTACAGGATGAACACTGAAGCTTTCTTT. Translated: CASSSYRMNTEAFF.

This rearrangement joins TRBV2 to TRBJ2-5, with 7 bases identical to TRBD1. Germline CDR1 is SNHLY and CDR2 is FYNNEI. This CDR3 is built from 18 residues. The V segment lost 7 bases and the J segment 5 bases; nucleotides outside the gene matches: 22. CDR3 DNA sequence: TGTGCCAGCACCCCTTTTATGTGGGACAGTTCTCGAGGGGAGACCCAGTACTTC. It translates to CASTPFMWDSSRGETQYF. Full variable domain (outside the CDR3, taken from reference TRBV2 and TRBJ2-5): EPEVTQTPSHQVTQMGQEVILRCVPISNHLYFYWYRQILGQKVEFLVSFYNNEISEKSEIFDDQFSVERPDGSNFTLKIRSTKLEDSAMYFCASTPFMWDSSRGETQYFGPGTRLLVL.

The genes are TRBV7-8 and TRBJ1-1; weak D call: TRBD1 (5 bases). Trimming left V 1 base short and J 5 bases short, with 20 bases between. This CDR3 has 17 amino acids. Germline V CDR1 and CDR2: SGHVS, FQNEAQ. The CDR3 protein is CASSLEYSDSPVTEAFF. CDR3 bases: TGTGCCAGCAGCTTAGAGTACAGCGACAGCCCGGTGACTGAAGCTTTCTTT. The variable domain in full, with the rest retrieved from reference TRBV7-8 and TRBJ1-1, is GAGVSQSPRYKVAKRGQDVALRCDPISGHVSLFWYQQALGQGPEFLTYFQNEAQLDKSGLPSDRFFAERPEGSVSTLKIQRTQQEDSAVYLCASSLEYSDSPVTEAFFGQGTRLTVV.

The CDR3 DNA is TGTGCCAGCAGCCCGGGGACAGGGTGGATGAATGAGCAGTTCTTC. This translates into CASSPGTGWMNEQFF. This rearrangement joins TRBV7-3 to TRBJ2-1; 9 positions agree with TRBD1. Looked up from germline, CDR1 is SGHTA and CDR2 is FQGTGA. The CDR3 runs to 15 residues. The J segment lost 7 bases and the V segment lost 5 bases, leaving 9 bases of the junction unmatched.

This clone appeared a single time. The chain joins TRBV19 to TRBJ2-4; 9 bases map to TRBD2. The germline CDR1 and CDR2 sequences are LNHDA and SQIVND (reference sequence). The V segment lost 4 bases and the J segment 7 bases; nucleotides outside the gene matches: 2. This CDR3 spans 13 amino acids. CDR3 protein: CASSSGRGNIQYF. The CDR3 region has the DNA TGTGCCAGTAGTAGCGGGAGGGGGAACATTCAGTACTTC.

A few counts support this clone. The rearrangement uses TRBV11-2 and TRBJ2-7; weak D call: TRBD2 (5 bases). Trimming pared 1 base from V and 2 bases from J, leaving 12 bases between. The germline V gene encodes CDR1 SGHAT and CDR2 FQNNGV. The CDR3 covers 15 residues. CDR3 sequence (DNA): TGTGCCAGCAGCTTAGGGAGCGGACCAACCTACGAGCAGTACTTC. This codes for CASSLGSGPTYEQYF.

V usage is TRBV29-1 and J usage is TRBJ2-1; 10 bases fit TRBD1. Germline CDR1 SQVTM, CDR2 ANQGSEA. The CDR3 sequence is 14 residues long. V dropped 5 bases and J dropped 1; count of bases not matched to a gene: 2. The CDR3 bases are TGCAGCGTTTTGGGACAGGGGTCCTACAATGAGCAGTTCTTC. It yields the protein CSVLGQGSYNEQFF.

The chain has TRBV6-5 and TRBJ2-4, with 10 bases fitting TRBD1. Germline CDR1 MNHEY, CDR2 SVGAGI. The CDR3 length is 15 residues. V dropped 5 bases and J dropped 7; count of bases not matched to a gene: 8. The CDR3 DNA reads TGTGCCAGCAGTCACCAGACAGGGGGCCCCAACATTCAGTACTTC. Translating it yields CASSHQTGGPNIQYF.

The V and J genes are TRBV5-6 and TRBJ2-5; D is ambiguous. The closer fit of TRBJ2-7 to the DNA end suggests the J call may be wrong. The CDR3 runs to 11 residues. Germline loops: CDR1 SGHDT, CDR2 YYEEEE. The CDR3 bases are TGTGCCAGCAGCAAATCCTACGAGCAGTACTTC. Amino acids: CASSKSYEQYF.

This rearrangement joins TRBV21-1 to TRBJ2-7; no check of the table's D call, TRBD2, against the DNA was made. TRBV21-1 is noted as a pseudogene. CDR3 length: 14 residues. CDR3 sequence reads: CASSKGGLAALRYF. DNA for the CDR3: TGTGCCAGCAGCAAAGGGGGACTAGCGGCCTTGCGGTACTTC.

This chain joins TRBV7-6 and TRBJ2-2; the match to TRBD2 covers 7 bases. V shed 1 base, J shed 8 bases, and the junction held 13 bases outside the gene matches. Germline V gene lookup returns CDR1 SGHVS and CDR2 FNYEAQ. The CDR3 runs 17 residues. The CDR3 nucleotides read TGTGCCAGCAGCTTAGTAAGCGGGGCCCTTACCCAGGGGGAGCTGTTTTTT. Encoded protein: CASSLVSGALTQGELFF.

The gene calls are TRBV5-4 and TRBJ2-1, with 10 bases lining up with TRBD2. V lost 0 bases, J lost 6 bases, and 3 bases stayed unmatched. The CDR3 contains 15 residues. CDR1 and CDR2 from the germline V gene are SGHNT and YYREEE (reference sequence). This chain's CDR3 is CASSLELAGANEQFF. CDR3 DNA sequence: TGTGCCAGCAGCTTGGAGCTAGCGGGAGCCAATGAGCAGTTCTTC.

The rearrangement joins TRBV28 to TRBJ2-7, with 8 bases aligning to TRBD1. J gave up 9 bases and V 1 base, and 8 bases lay outside the gene matches. The germline V gene has CDR1 MDHEN and CDR2 SYDVKM. The CDR3 extends over 14 amino acids. The CDR3, as DNA: TGTGCCAGCAGTTTATACTACAGGGGGGTCGGGCAGTACTTC. Translation: CASSLYYRGVGQYF.

The V gene is TRBV7-2, the J gene TRBJ2-7, with 8 nucleotides matching TRBD1. Per germline, CDR1 SGHTA and CDR2 FQGNSA. V was pared by 1 base and J by 5 bases, with 7 bases of the junction left unmatched. The CDR3 covers 15 residues. CDR3 in DNA: TGTGCCAGCAGCTTAGAATGGGGACAGGAAAACGAGCAGTACTTC. Translated, it gives CASSLEWGQENEQYF.

The CDR3 sequence: CSVEPGSPTYNEQFF. CDR3 bases: TGCAGCGTTGAACCGGGGTCTCCTACCTACAATGAGCAGTTCTTC. V usage is TRBV29-1 and J usage is TRBJ2-1, with a weak D call TRBD2 (5 bases). V lost 2 bases, J lost 2 bases, and 13 bases lay in between. CDR3 length: 15 amino acids. The germline V gene has CDR1 SQVTM and CDR2 ANQGSEA.

The chain links TRBV7-2 to TRBJ2-7, with D perhaps matching TRBD1 (5 bases). Germline CDR1 and CDR2: SGHTA and FQGNSA. The CDR3 length is 16 residues. V was pared by 5 bases and J by 0 bases, with 17 bases between. CDR3: CASSTPAGKSSYEQYF. Written as DNA, the CDR3 is TGTGCCAGCAGCACCCCAGCAGGGAAAAGCTCCTACGAGCAGTACTTC. The variable domain in full, with the rest retrieved from reference TRBV7-2 and TRBJ2-7, is GAGVSQSPSNKVTEKGKDVELRCDPISGHTALYWYRQSLGQGLEFLIYFQGNSAPDKSGLPSDRFSAERTGGSVSTLTIQRTQQEDSAVYLCASSTPAGKSSYEQYFGPGTRLTVT.